The 10 T cell receptor beta chains below come from one sample, sequenced in a study of CD4 T cells in relation to SARS-CoV-2 and coronaviruses. CD4+ T cells from unexposed donors were obtained before the COVID-19 pandemic (2011-2018). The assay was immunoSEQ multiplex PCR, and TCRdb's table has in-frame clones only and misses some. The table records around 69,000 clones, 85% to 95% of them present only once. Sequenced input: naive CD4+ T cells from PBMCs. As to subset: naive CD4+ T cells isolated by negative enrichment. These TCRs come from a human donor in good health.

This sequence joins TRBV28 and TRBJ2-5; no clear D. The CDR3 runs to 12 residues. Germline CDR1 is MDHEN and CDR2 is SYDVKM. Trimming pared 4 bases from V and 5 bases from J, leaving 8 bases between. The CDR3 DNA reads TGTGCCAGCAGTTCCCTCCCGGAGACCCAGTACTTC. It codes for CASSSLPETQYF.

The rearrangement links TRBV9 to TRBJ2-1, with 7 bases fitting TRBD2. The germline V gene encodes CDR1 SGDLS and CDR2 YYNGEE. V shed 4 bases and J 12 bases; nucleotides not matched to a gene: 13. The CDR3 has 14 residues. The CDR3 DNA sequence: TGTGCCAGCAGCCCCACCGCGACTAGCTCCGGGCAGTTCTTC. Translating it yields CASSPTATSSGQFF.

The V call is TRBV3-1 (or the pseudogene TRBV3-2), the J call TRBJ2-6, with 11 bases lining up with TRBD1. There are 18 residues in the CDR3. Germline CDR1 LGHDT, CDR2 YNNKEL (reference sequence). V trimming: 4 bases; J trimming: 0 bases; junction bases outside the gene matches: 5. The DNA for the CDR3 is TGTGCCAGCAGCCTTCGGACAGGGGGCTTCTCTGGGGCCAACGTCCTGACTTTC. Residues: CASSLRTGGFSGANVLTF.

The chain couples TRBV6-5 to TRBJ1-6; D call uncertain. Deletions cut 7 bases from V and 5 bases from J, with 12 bases between. CDR1 is MNHEY and CDR2 is SVGAGI in the germline V gene. The CDR3 runs to 14 residues. Here the CDR3 reads CASISREDNSPLHF. CDR3 in DNA: TGTGCCAGCATCTCGCGGGAAGATAATTCACCCCTCCACTTT.

J is TRBJ2-3 and V is TRBV6-5; D is uncertain. The CDR3 length is 13 residues. CDR1 and CDR2 (germline): MNHEY, SVGAGI. V was cut by 3 bases and J by 6 bases, with 10 bases left in between. The CDR3 here is CASSYKGADTQYF. The CDR3 bases are TGTGCCAGCAGTTATAAGGGTGCCGATACGCAGTATTTT.

The chain carries TRBV18 and TRBJ2-5, with D perhaps TRBD1 (5 bases). V was clipped by 8 bases and J by 5 bases, with 12 bases between them. The CDR3 is 12 residues long. CDR1 KGHSH and CDR2 LQKENI come from the germline V gene. The CDR3 is CASTTAGETQYF. The CDR3 DNA reads TGTGCCAGCACGACAGCTGGGGAGACCCAGTACTTC.

The genes are TRBV28 and TRBJ2-7; the D gene is possibly TRBD2 (5 bases). This CDR3 has 11 amino acids. CDR1 and CDR2 (germline): MDHEN, SYDVKM. The ends were cut back, 6 bases at V and 4 bases at J, with 7 bases in the middle. Written as DNA, the CDR3 is TGTGCCAGCAGCCGGAGGTACGAGCAGTACTTC. This sequence encodes CASSRRYEQYF.

The genes are TRBV29-1 and TRBJ2-5; possible D gene TRBD2, 5 bases. Deletions cut 4 bases from V and 5 bases from J, with 11 bases between. This CDR3 is 12 amino acids long. Germline V gene sequence: CDR1 SQVTM, CDR2 ANQGSEA. CDR3 DNA: TGCAGCGTTGGGTTCGGGGTGGAGACCCAGTACTTC. It is translated as CSVGFGVETQYF.

V is TRBV5-1 and J is TRBJ2-3, with 8 nucleotides matching TRBD1. J gave up 2 bases and V 7 bases, and 9 bases lay outside the gene matches. The germline CDR1 and CDR2 sequences are SGHRS and YFSETQ. The CDR3 is 15 residues long. CDR3 DNA sequence: TGCGCCAGCCGTCCCGGGACAGGAGACACAGATACGCAGTATTTT. Translated: CASRPGTGDTDTQYF.

V is TRBV3-1 (or the pseudogene TRBV3-2) and J is TRBJ2-3; D is undetermined. Trimming left V 2 bases short and J 1 base short, with 16 bases between. CDR1 is LGHDT and CDR2 is YNNKEL in the germline V gene (reference sequence). This CDR3 comprises 17 residues. In DNA, the CDR3 is TGTGCCAGCAGCCAACGCGGTGGTCCGTCGGGCACAGATACGCAGTATTTT. Residues: CASSQRGGPSGTDTQYF.